Listed below are T cell receptor beta chains from one sample, sequenced in a study of long-term antiretroviral therapy in people with HIV. The data were produced by immunoSEQ multiplex PCR, yet TCRdb's version contains in-frame clones alone and is incomplete. There are under 15,000 clones in the sample; 88% occur only once, and around a tenth lies in the top ten. Sequenced material: unsorted PBMCs, taken 6.2 years after starting antiretroviral therapy. Receptors were obtained from a man aged 40-50 years with HIV. Both conserved end residues are part of each CDR3. Fields, in order: clone size, J gene, D gene, V gene, CDR3 DNA, CDR3 protein. D genes are given only for firm matches. Expanded clones get a size class; other rows say once, few or many, or leave the size out.

abundance: .; j_gene: TRBJ1-5; d_gene: TRBD1; v_gene: TRBV7-2; CDR3nt: TGTGCCAGCAGCTTAGGCGGGACAGGGGGTGACTATGACAATCAGCCCCAGCATTTT; CDR3aa: CASSLGGTGGDYDNQPQHF
abundance: once; j_gene: TRBJ2-1; d_gene: .; v_gene: TRBV27; CDR3nt: TGTGCCAGCAGAGACTACTACAATGAGCAGTTCTTC; CDR3aa: CASRDYYNEQFF
abundance: .; j_gene: TRBJ1-4; d_gene: TRBD1; v_gene: TRBV5-1; CDR3nt: TGCGCCAGCAGCCCGGCGATGACAGGGTTAGAAAAACTGTTTTTT; CDR3aa: CASSPAMTGLEKLFF
abundance: .; j_gene: TRBJ2-3; d_gene: .; v_gene: TRBV13; CDR3nt: TGTGCCAGCAGCACTTCCCGGAGGACAGATACGCAGTATTTT; CDR3aa: CASSTSRRTDTQYF
abundance: .; j_gene: TRBJ2-4; d_gene: TRBD1; v_gene: TRBV4-2; CDR3nt: TGTGCCAGCAGCTTCACGGACAGGGAAAACATTCAGTACTTC; CDR3aa: CASSFTDRENIQYF
abundance: .; j_gene: TRBJ1-2; d_gene: .; v_gene: TRBV7-9; CDR3nt: TGTGCCAGCAGCCCTACAGGCCTCTATGGCTACACCTTC; CDR3aa: CASSPTGLYGYTF
abundance: .; j_gene: TRBJ1-5; d_gene: .; v_gene: TRBV7-2; CDR3nt: TGTGCCAGCAGCTTAGTCTTAGACTGGACAGCTACTCAGCCCCAGCATTTT; CDR3aa: CASSLVLDWTATQPQHF
abundance: .; j_gene: TRBJ2-3; d_gene: TRBD2; v_gene: TRBV27; CDR3nt: TGTGCCAGCAGTCTTTCAGCGGGAGGGCCAGATACGCAGTATTTT; CDR3aa: CASSLSAGGPDTQYF
abundance: .; j_gene: TRBJ2-7; d_gene: .; v_gene: TRBV20-1; CDR3nt: TGCAGTGCTAGCCCCAGGGGCGAGCAGTACTTC; CDR3aa: CSASPRGEQYF
abundance: medium-sized; j_gene: TRBJ2-7; d_gene: .; v_gene: TRBV6-1; CDR3nt: TGTGCCAGCAGTGAAGAGGGGTCCTACTACGAGCAGTACTTC; CDR3aa: CASSEEGSYYEQYF
abundance: once; j_gene: TRBJ1-5; d_gene: .; v_gene: TRBV7-8; CDR3nt: TGTGCCAGCAGCTTATTGGCCATTTTGCAGCCCCAGCATTTT; CDR3aa: CASSLLAILQPQHF
abundance: .; j_gene: TRBJ1-2; d_gene: .; v_gene: TRBV29-1; CDR3nt: TGCAGCGTTGACGGGTCGGAACGTGGCTACACCTTC; CDR3aa: CSVDGSERGYTF